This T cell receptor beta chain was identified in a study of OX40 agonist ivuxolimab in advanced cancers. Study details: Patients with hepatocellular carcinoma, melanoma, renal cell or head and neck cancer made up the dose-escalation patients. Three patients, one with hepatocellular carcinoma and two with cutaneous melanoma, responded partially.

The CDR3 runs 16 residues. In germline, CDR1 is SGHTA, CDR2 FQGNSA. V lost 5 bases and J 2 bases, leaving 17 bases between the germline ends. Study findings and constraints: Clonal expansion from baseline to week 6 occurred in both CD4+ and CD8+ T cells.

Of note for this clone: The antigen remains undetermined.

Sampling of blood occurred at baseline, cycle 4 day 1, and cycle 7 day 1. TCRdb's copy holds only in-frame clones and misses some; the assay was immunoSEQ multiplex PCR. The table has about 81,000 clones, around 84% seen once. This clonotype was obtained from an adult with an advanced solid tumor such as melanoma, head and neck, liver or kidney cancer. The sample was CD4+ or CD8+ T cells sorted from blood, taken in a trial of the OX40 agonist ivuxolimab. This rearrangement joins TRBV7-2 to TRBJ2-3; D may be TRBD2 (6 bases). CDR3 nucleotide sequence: TGTGCCAGCAGCCTCTCCATGGGACTGAACACAGATACGCAGTATTTT. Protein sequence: CASSLSMGLNTDTQYF. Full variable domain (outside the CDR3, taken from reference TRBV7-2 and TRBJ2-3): GAGVSQSPSNKVTEKGKDVELRCDPISGHTALYWYRQSLGQGLEFLIYFQGNSAPDKSGLPSDRFSAERTGGSVSTLTIQRTQQEDSAVYLCASSLSMGLNTDTQYFGPGTRLTVL.